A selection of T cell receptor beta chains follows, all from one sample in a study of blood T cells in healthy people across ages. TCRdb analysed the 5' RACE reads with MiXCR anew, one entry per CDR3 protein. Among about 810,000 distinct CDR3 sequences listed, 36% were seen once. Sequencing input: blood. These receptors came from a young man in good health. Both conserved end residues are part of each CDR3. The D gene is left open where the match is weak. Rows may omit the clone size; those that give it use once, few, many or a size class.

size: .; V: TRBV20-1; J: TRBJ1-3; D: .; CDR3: CSARARGGISGNTIYF; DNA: TGCAGTGCTAGAGCCCGGGGGGGGATCTCTGGAAACACCATATATTTT
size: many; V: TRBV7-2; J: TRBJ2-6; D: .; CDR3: CASSFHRAGANVLTF; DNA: TGTGCCAGCAGCTTCCACAGGGCTGGGGCCAACGTCCTGACTTTC
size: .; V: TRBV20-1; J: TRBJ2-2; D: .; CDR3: CSAPPGSTGELFF; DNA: TGCAGTGCCCCGCCGGGGAGCACCGGGGAGCTGTTTTTT
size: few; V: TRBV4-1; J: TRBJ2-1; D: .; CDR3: CASSPKGLARNEQFF; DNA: TGCGCCAGCAGCCCCAAGGGGCTAGCGAGAAATGAGCAGTTCTTC
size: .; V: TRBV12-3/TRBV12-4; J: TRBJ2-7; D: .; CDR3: CASSLRGVASQYF; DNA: TGTGCCAGCAGTTTAAGGGGGGTAGCGTCACAGTACTTC
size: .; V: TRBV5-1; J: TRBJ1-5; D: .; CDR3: CASSLAGGMNQPQHF; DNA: TGCGCCAGCAGCTTGGCTGGCGGGATGAATCAGCCCCAGCATTTT
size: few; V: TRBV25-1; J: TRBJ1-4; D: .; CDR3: CASSESEGGSEKLFF; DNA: TGTGCCAGCAGTGAATCCGAGGGAGGAAGTGAAAAACTGTTTTTT
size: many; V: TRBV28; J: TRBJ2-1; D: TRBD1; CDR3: CANISPNRGANEQFF; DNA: TGTGCCAATATTTCTCCTAACAGGGGGGCCAATGAGCAGTTCTTC
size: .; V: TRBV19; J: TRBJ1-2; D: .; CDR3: CASSIGPMNYGYTF; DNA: TGTGCCAGTAGTATAGGCCCGATGAACTATGGCTACACCTTC
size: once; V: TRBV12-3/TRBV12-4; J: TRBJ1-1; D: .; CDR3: CASAAGGWTEAFF; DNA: TGTGCCAGCGCGGCGGGGGGATGGACTGAAGCTTTCTTT
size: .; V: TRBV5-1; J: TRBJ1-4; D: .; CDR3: CAGSFSTTNEKLFF; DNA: TGCGCCGGCAGCTTTAGTACAACTAATGAAAAACTGTTTTTT
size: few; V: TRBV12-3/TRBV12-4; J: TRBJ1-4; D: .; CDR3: CASSLVTDFPNEKLFF; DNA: TGTGCCAGCAGTTTAGTAACAGACTTCCCTAATGAAAAACTGTTTTTT
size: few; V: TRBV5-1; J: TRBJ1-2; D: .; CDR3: CASSFDILYGYTF; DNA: TGCGCCAGCAGCTTTGACATTCTCTATGGCTACACCTTC
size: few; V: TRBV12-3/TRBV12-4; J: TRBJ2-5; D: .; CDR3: CASSLRAGRETQYF; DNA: TGTGCCAGCAGTCTCCGCGCAGGGCGAGAGACCCAGTACTTC
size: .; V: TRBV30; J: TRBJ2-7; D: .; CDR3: CAGRVLYEQYF; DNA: TGTGCCGGGAGAGTCTTATACGAGCAGTACTTC
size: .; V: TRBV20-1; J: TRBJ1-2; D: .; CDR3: CSASLRGTGLNYGYTF; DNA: TGCAGTGCTAGTCTTCGCGGGACCGGGTTGAACTATGGCTACACCTTC
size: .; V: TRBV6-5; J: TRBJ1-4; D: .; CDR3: CASRGTTNEKLFF; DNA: TGTGCCAGCAGGGGGACAACTAATGAAAAACTGTTTTTT
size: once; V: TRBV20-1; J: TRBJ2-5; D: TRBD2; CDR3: CSARGLAGLHQETQYF; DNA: TGCAGTGCTAGGGGTTTAGCGGGGCTACACCAAGAGACCCAGTACTTC
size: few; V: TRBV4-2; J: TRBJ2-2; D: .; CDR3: CASAQDSHTGELFF; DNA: TGTGCCAGCGCTCAGGACTCTCACACCGGGGAGCTGTTTTTT
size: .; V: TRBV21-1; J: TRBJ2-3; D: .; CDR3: CASNNVVGAWASTDTQYF; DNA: TGTGCCAGCAATAACGTCGTGGGAGCTTGGGCTAGCACAGATACGCAGTATTTT
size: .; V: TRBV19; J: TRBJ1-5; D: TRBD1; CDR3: CASSSGQGDYQPQHF; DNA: TGTGCCAGTAGTTCTGGACAGGGGGATTATCAGCCCCAGCATTTT
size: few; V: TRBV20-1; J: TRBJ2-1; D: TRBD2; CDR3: CSAHLTSGKLEQFF; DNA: TGCAGTGCTCACTTGACTAGCGGGAAGTTAGAGCAGTTCTTC
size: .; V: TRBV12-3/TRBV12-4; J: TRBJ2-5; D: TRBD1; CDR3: CASARDSRETQYF; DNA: TGTGCTTCAGCCCGGGACAGCCGTGAAACCCAGTACTTC
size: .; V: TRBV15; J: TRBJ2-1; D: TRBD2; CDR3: CATSSRSGGKETQFF; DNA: TGTGCCACCAGCAGCCGTAGCGGGGGAAAAGAGACCCAGTTCTTC
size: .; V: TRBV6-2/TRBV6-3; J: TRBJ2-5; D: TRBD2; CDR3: CANSYSMSPAGEETQYF; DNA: TGTGCCAACAGTTACTCGATGAGCCCAGCGGGAGAAGAGACCCAGTACTTC
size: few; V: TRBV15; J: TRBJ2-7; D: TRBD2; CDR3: CATSRPRRRTSGVYEQYF; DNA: TGTGCCACCAGCAGACCCCGAAGGAGGACTAGCGGGGTGTACGAGCAGTACTTC
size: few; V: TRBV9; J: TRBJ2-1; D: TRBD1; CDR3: CASSVAGTGERNEQFF; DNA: TGTGCCAGCAGCGTAGCAGGGACAGGGGAGAGGAATGAGCAGTTCTTC
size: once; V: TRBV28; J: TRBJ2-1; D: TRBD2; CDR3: CASSRASGGLDEQFF; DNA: TGTGCCAGCAGCCGAGCTAGCGGGGGGCTCGATGAGCAGTTCTTC
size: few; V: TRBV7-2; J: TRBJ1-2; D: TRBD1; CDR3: CASSSYGQGGYGYTF; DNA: TGTGCCAGCAGCTCCTACGGACAGGGAGGGTATGGCTACACCTTC
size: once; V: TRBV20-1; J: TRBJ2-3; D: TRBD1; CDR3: CSASTGADYTDTQYF; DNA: TGCAGTGCTTCGACAGGGGCCGATTACACAGATACGCAGTATTTT
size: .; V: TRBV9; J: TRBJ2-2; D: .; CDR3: CASSTRGQPTGELFF; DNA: TGTGCCAGCAGCACCCGAGGACAGCCCACCGGGGAGCTGTTTTTT
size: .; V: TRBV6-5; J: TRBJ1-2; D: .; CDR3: CAGGDSFGGYTF; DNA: TGTGCGGGGGGGGATTCGTTTGGGGGCTACACCTTC
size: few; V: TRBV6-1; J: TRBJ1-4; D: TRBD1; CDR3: CASAPGQLINEKLFF; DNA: TGTGCCAGCGCGCCGGGACAGCTTATCAATGAAAAACTGTTTTTT
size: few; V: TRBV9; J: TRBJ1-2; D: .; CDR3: CASKSRTDGYTF; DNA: TGTGCCAGCAAGTCCAGGACAGATGGCTACACCTTC
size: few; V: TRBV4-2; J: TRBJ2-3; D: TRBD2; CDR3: CASSQDLAETSTDTQYF; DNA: TGTGCCAGCAGCCAAGACCTAGCGGAGACTAGCACAGATACGCAGTATTTT
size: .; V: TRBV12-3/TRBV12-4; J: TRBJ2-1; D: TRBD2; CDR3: CASRGTSGGAEQFF; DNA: TGTGCCAGCAGGGGGACTAGCGGGGGGGCCGAGCAGTTCTTC
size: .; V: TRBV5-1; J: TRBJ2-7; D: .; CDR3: CASSLGGAFSEQYF; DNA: TGCGCCAGCAGCTTGGGTGGGGCCTTCTCCGAGCAGTACTTC
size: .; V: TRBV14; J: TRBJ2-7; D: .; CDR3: CASSRNEDSYNEQYF; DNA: TGTGCCAGCAGCCGGAATGAGGACTCCTACAATGAGCAGTACTTC
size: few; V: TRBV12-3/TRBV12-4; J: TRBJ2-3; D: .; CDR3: CASSFFHRQHLTDTQYF; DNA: TGTGCCAGCAGTTTTTTCCACCGCCAACACCTCACAGATACGCAGTATTTT
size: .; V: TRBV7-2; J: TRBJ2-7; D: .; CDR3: CASSAEPGTSYNEQYF; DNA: TGTGCCAGCAGCGCCGAGCCGGGGACTTCCTACAATGAGCAGTACTTC
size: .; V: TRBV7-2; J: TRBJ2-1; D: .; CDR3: CASSSGALNEQFF; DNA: TGTGCCAGCAGCTCGGGGGCCCTCAATGAGCAGTTCTTC
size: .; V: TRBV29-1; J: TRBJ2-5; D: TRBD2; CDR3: CSVFTSGSLKYF; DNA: TGCAGCGTTTTTACTAGCGGGAGTCTTAAGTACTTC
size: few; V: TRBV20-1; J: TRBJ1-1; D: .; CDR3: CSAFSEMNTEAFF; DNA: TGCAGTGCTTTCAGTGAAATGAACACTGAAGCTTTCTTT